The 2 T cell receptor beta chains below all came from one sample that was sequenced in a study of OX40 agonist ivuxolimab in advanced cancers. Here immunoSEQ multiplex PCR was the method, and the copy in TCRdb shows in-frame clones only, minus some. Of fewer than 35,000 clones in the sample, over 85% were seen once. The sequenced sample was CD4+ or CD8+ T cells sorted from blood, obtained in a trial of the OX40 agonist ivuxolimab. The source is an adult with an advanced solid tumor such as melanoma, head and neck, liver or kidney cancer.

This clone occurred once. The rearrangement joins TRBV10-1 to TRBJ2-1; the match to TRBD2 covers 10 bases. The ends lost 0 bases at V and 8 bases at J; junction bases unmatched: 7. Per germline, CDR1 WNHNN and CDR2 SYGVQD (reference sequence). The CDR3 has 16 amino acids. The CDR3 here is CASSESISSGSYEQFF. The CDR3 nucleotides are TGCGCCAGCAGTGAGTCGATATCTAGCGGGAGTTATGAGCAGTTCTTC.

The chain recombines TRBV7-9 with TRBJ2-5; 11 positions match TRBD2. This CDR3 is 16 amino acids long. V shed 5 bases and J 2 bases; nucleotides not matched to a gene: 7. Germline values: CDR1 SEHNR, CDR2 FQNEAQ (reference sequence). The CDR3 protein is CASSPRLAGTQETQYF. The DNA for the CDR3 is TGTGCCAGCAGCCCGCGACTAGCGGGGACACAAGAGACCCAGTACTTC. The full variable domain, its missing parts supplied by reference TRBV7-9 and TRBJ2-5, is DTGVSQNPRHKITKRGQNVTFRCDPISEHNRLYWYRQTLGQGPEFLTYFQNEAQLEKSRLLSDRFSAERPKGSFSTLEIQRTEQGDSAMYLCASSPRLAGTQETQYFGPGTRLLVL.